These 9 T cell receptor beta chains originate from one sample sequenced in a study of Graves' ophthalmopathy and Graves' hyperthyroidism. RNA transcripts were the source from which TCR beta CDR3 regions were amplified. HTBI primers were employed in first-round RT-PCR, then a second-round multiplex PCR followed. MiXCR was run by TCRdb on the multiplex PCR reads, yielding one entry per CDR3 protein. The sample has 230,000 or so distinct CDR3 sequences, around 42% seen once. Source material: peripheral blood. Every receptor here comes from an adult man with Graves' ophthalmopathy.

This clonotype was counted once. This chain connects TRBV29-1 to TRBJ2-1; D gene unclear. CDR1 SQVTM and CDR2 ANQGSEA come from the germline V gene. Trimming pared 3 bases from V and 6 bases from J, leaving 12 bases between. The CDR3 length is 13 residues. The CDR3 spells CSVDENRSNEQFF. CDR3 sequence (DNA): TGCAGCGTTGATGAGAATCGGAGCAATGAGCAGTTCTTC.

This clonotype has a handful of counts. The V and J genes are TRBV24-1 and TRBJ2-5; D not certain. V lost 5 bases and J lost 0, with 12 bases in between. Germline assignment: CDR1 KGHDR and CDR2 SFDVKD. The CDR3 spans 15 residues. The CDR3 sequence is CATSGTSEYQETQYF. The CDR3 DNA reads TGTGCCACCAGTGGCACCTCAGAGTACCAAGAGACCCAGTACTTC.

This sequence joins TRBV19 and TRBJ2-3, with D maybe TRBD2 (5 bases). The germline V gene has CDR1 LNHDA and CDR2 SQIVND (reference sequence). Trimming removed 6 bases at V and 1 base at J, with 8 bases between. The CDR3 length is 13 residues. DNA for the CDR3: TGTGCCAGTAGGAAGCGGCGCACAGATACGCAGTATTTT. Translation: CASRKRRTDTQYF.

This chain uses TRBV25-1 with TRBJ1-2, with 11 nucleotides matching TRBD1. CDR3 length equals 15 residues. Germline CDR1 is MGHDK and CDR2 is SYGVNS. The J segment lost 6 bases and the V segment lost 5 bases, leaving 8 bases of the junction unmatched. CDR3 bases: TGTGCCAGCAGTACCAGGACAGGGGGCAGGGATGGCTACACCTTC. Translating gives CASSTRTGGRDGYTF.

Remarks on this clonotype: At one of its ends the junction is not consistent with the germline gene, which may arise from a read error. The chain is built from TRBV20-1 and TRBJ1-5; 8 bases are shared with TRBD1. This CDR3 has 14 amino acids. Germline values: CDR1 DFQATT, CDR2 SNEGSKA (reference sequence). The CDR3 spells CSVRDPGGGQPQHF. The DNA for the CDR3 is TGCAGTGTTAGAGATCCAGGGGGCGGGCAGCCCCAGCATTTT.

This clonotype has a count of ten or more. The CDR3 loop reads CSVEESRGRDQPQHF. In nucleotides, the CDR3 is TGCAGCGTTGAAGAGAGTAGGGGTCGCGATCAGCCCCAGCATTTT. This rearrangement joins TRBV29-1 to TRBJ1-5, with D possibly matching TRBD1 (5 bases). V shed 0 bases and J shed 5 bases, with 14 bases lying between them. The CDR3 consists of 15 residues. Germline assignment: CDR1 SQVTM and CDR2 ANQGSEA.

This clonotype has just one count. The chain is built from TRBV20-1 and TRBJ2-5; D is possibly TRBD2 (5 bases). This CDR3 comprises 13 residues. Germline V CDR1 and CDR2: DFQATT, SNEGSKA (reference sequence). Trimming took 0 bases from V and 3 from J, leaving 8 bases between them. The CDR3 protein is CSARDGLEETQYF. The CDR3 DNA follows: TGCAGTGCTAGAGATGGACTTGAAGAGACCCAGTACTTC.

This clonotype was picked up a small number of times. V gene TRBV10-3 combines with J gene TRBJ2-7; 11 nucleotides agree with TRBD2. V dropped 0 bases and J dropped 3; count of bases not matched to a gene: 4. CDR1 ENHRY and CDR2 SYGVKD come from the germline V gene. The CDR3 consists of 16 residues. CDR3 protein: CAISESASGGYYEQYF. DNA for the CDR3: TGTGCCATCAGTGAGTCGGCTAGCGGGGGGTACTACGAGCAGTACTTC.

The count of this clonotype is one. A clone one base away is much larger, so this may be a read error. The J gene is TRBJ1-3, the V gene TRBV29-1, with D perhaps matching TRBD1 (6 bases). The V gene's germline CDR1 is SQVTM and CDR2 ANQGSEA. The CDR3 runs to 14 residues. CDR3 sequence: CSVDARGTGNTICF. CDR3 nucleotide sequence: TGCAGCGTTGACGCTAGGGGGACTGGAAACACCATATGTTTT.